The 10 T cell receptor beta chains below come from one sample, sequenced in a study of blood T cell repertoires in COVID-19. Clones were sequenced by immunoSEQ multiplex PCR, and TCRdb holds only the in-frame ones, with some missing. The data contain under 200,000 clones, approximately 90% of them singletons. Sequences were obtained from peripheral blood. The source of these receptors is a man younger than 30 with COVID-19, enrolled during active disease.

The V call is TRBV4-1, the J call TRBJ2-7; TRBD1 matches at 9 bases. The CDR3 runs 14 residues. Germline V gene data show CDR1 as MGHRA and CDR2 as YSYEKL. The V and J ends lost 3 bases and 6 bases, in that order; junction bases with no gene match: 6. In DNA, the CDR3 is TGCGCCAGCAGCCAGGGGGACAGGGTATTCGAGCAGTACTTC. This sequence encodes CASSQGDRVFEQYF.

The V gene is TRBV11-2, the J gene TRBJ1-2, with TRBD1 matching 7 bases. CDR1 and CDR2 (germline): SGHAT, FQNNGV. V gave up 4 bases and J gave up 8 bases; unmatched junction bases: 7. This CDR3 is built from 13 residues. The CDR3 bases are TGTGCCAGCAGCTCCGACAGGGCACGAGGCTACACCTTC. It is translated as CASSSDRARGYTF.

The chain links TRBV19 to TRBJ2-7; D remains ambiguous. V was shortened by 3 bases and J by 5 bases, with 8 bases between the two germline ends. Germline CDR1 reads LNHDA; CDR2 reads SQIVND (reference sequence). The CDR3 runs to 12 residues. In DNA form, the CDR3 reads TGTGCCAGTAGTATTGCTGGCAACGAGCAGTACTTC. It yields the protein CASSIAGNEQYF.

V is TRBV4-3 and J is TRBJ2-3, with TRBD2 identical over 7 bases. The germline V gene has CDR1 LGHNA and CDR2 YSLEER. The length of the CDR3 is 15 residues. V trimming: 2 bases; J trimming: 2 bases; junction bases outside the gene matches: 4. CDR3 coding DNA: TGCGCCAGCAGCCAATACAGCGGGACCACAGATACGCAGTATTTT. Protein sequence: CASSQYSGTTDTQYF.

V usage is TRBV6-5 and J usage is TRBJ1-2, with D tentatively TRBD1 (5 bases). V was cut by 0 bases and J by 8 bases, with 16 bases left in between. Germline CDR1 reads MNHEY; CDR2 reads SVGAGI. This CDR3 contains 15 residues. CDR3 nucleotide sequence: TGTGCCAGCAGTTACTCGGGGGGTAGGACATCGGGCTACACCTTC. Encoded protein: CASSYSGGRTSGYTF.

This chain joins TRBV7-8 and TRBJ2-5; D is unclear. The V end lost 10 bases, the J end lost 3 bases, and 6 bases lay between the germline ends. The CDR3 spans 10 residues. Germline assignment: CDR1 SGHVS and CDR2 FQNEAQ. The CDR3 loop reads CAISKETQYF. CDR3 in DNA: TGTGCCATTTCTAAAGAGACCCAGTACTTC.

J is TRBJ2-2 and V is TRBV4-3; D possibly corresponds to TRBD1 (5 bases). V was trimmed by 0 bases and J by 10 bases, leaving 15 bases between them. The germline V gene encodes CDR1 LGHNA and CDR2 YSLEER. This CDR3 is 15 amino acids long. In DNA form, the CDR3 reads TGCGCCAGCAGCCAAGATAGAACAGGCTTTTCGGAGCTGTTTTTT. Translated: CASSQDRTGFSELFF.

The chain recombines TRBV2 with TRBJ1-2; unclear D gene. Germline V gene sequence: CDR1 SNHLY, CDR2 FYNNEI. Trimming stripped 7 bases from V and 3 bases from J, with 9 bases between. CDR3 length: 12 amino acids. The CDR3: CASMRRDYGYTF. As DNA, the CDR3 is TGTGCCAGCATGAGGAGGGACTATGGCTACACCTTC.

The genes are TRBV7-6 and TRBJ2-2; D ambiguous. V dropped 5 bases and J dropped 0 bases, with 13 bases sitting between them. Germline lookup yields CDR1 SGHVS and CDR2 FNYEAQ. CDR3 length: 16 amino acids. The CDR3 sequence is CASSRVPQANTGELFF. CDR3 nucleotide sequence: TGTGCCAGCAGCCGCGTACCCCAAGCGAACACCGGGGAGCTGTTTTTT.

V and J are TRBV6-2 or TRBV6-3 and TRBJ1-6; D perhaps matches TRBD1 (6 bases). Germline lookup yields CDR1 MNHEY and CDR2 SVGEGT. The CDR3 totals 14 residues. V was pared by 2 bases and J by 5 bases, with 7 bases between. DNA for the CDR3: TGTGCCAGCAGTTACGGGGGCGATAATTCACCCCTCCACTTT. Protein sequence: CASSYGGDNSPLHF.